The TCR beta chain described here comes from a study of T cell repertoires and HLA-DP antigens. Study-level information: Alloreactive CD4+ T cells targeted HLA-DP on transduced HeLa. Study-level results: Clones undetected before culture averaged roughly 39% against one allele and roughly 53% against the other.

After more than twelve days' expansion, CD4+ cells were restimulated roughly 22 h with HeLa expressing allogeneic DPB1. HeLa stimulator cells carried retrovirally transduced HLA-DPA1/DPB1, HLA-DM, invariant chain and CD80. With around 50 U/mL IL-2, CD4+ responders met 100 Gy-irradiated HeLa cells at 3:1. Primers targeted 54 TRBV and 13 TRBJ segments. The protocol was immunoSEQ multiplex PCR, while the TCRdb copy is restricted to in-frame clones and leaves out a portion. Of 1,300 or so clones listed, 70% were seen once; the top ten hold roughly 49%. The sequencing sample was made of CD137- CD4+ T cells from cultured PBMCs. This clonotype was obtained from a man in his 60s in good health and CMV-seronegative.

CDR3 amino acids: CASSLAVSYEQYF. CDR3 bases: TGTGCCAGCAGCTTGGCCGTTTCCTACGAGCAGTACTTC. The chain links TRBV7-2 to TRBJ2-7, with no clear D. The germline V and J ends were trimmed by 3 bases and 1 base, with 7 bases remaining between them. Germline V gene lookup returns CDR1 SGHTA and CDR2 FQGNSA. There are 13 residues in the CDR3.